This TCR beta chain was recorded in a study of T cells in Graves' hyperthyroidism and ophthalmopathy. Amplification of TCR beta CDR3 regions used RNA as the template. First-round RT-PCR with HTBI primers amplified the TCR CDR3 region. One entry per CDR3 protein, called by TCRdb with MiXCR from the multiplex PCR reads. Among hundreds of thousands of distinct CDR3 sequences, roughly 14% were seen once, and the ten largest hold under 7%. The CDR3 sequence is 16 residues long. Trimming removed 2 bases at V and 5 bases at J, with 16 bases between. Germline-derived CDR1 and CDR2 are MNHEY and SMNVEV (reference sequence). Ten or more counts support this clonotype.

The sequenced sample was blood. The origin of this receptor is a woman in her twenties or thirties with Graves' hyperthyroidism that later progressed to Graves' ophthalmopathy. The chain joins TRBV27 to TRBJ1-5, with D perhaps matching TRBD1 (5 bases). The CDR3 spells CASSLEPGGEDQPQHF. The CDR3 DNA is TGTGCCAGCAGTTTAGAACCGGGAGGGGAGGATCAGCCCCAGCATTTT.